The T cell receptor (beta chain) under discussion was sequenced for a study of T cell responses to AZD1222 COVID-19 vaccine. Findings and limits, study-wide: Researchers took repertoire samples only after the peak T cell response had come. Reportedly, nearly half of unique spike TCRs recognized epitopes outside B.1.351/B.1.1.7 mutations. At baseline, seropositivity was found in only six or seven AZD1222 recipients.

Clones were read by immunoSEQ multiplex PCR, and TCRdb kept only the in-frame ones, dropping some. This table holds over 50,000 clones, over 70% found once. This clone was observed a single time. Its matching antigen is unknown. CDR3 length: 13 residues. V dropped 6 bases and J dropped 4 bases, with 12 bases sitting between them. Germline V CDR1 and CDR2: LGHDT, YNNKEL (reference sequence). This receptor was taken from an adult in good health. The J gene is TRBJ1-1, the V gene TRBV3-1 (or the pseudogene TRBV3-2); D is ambiguous. The specimen was peripheral blood, collected on day 0 of AZD1222 vaccination. The CDR3 nucleotides are TGTGCCAGCAGGCTCTACGAAGGCACTGAAGCTTTCTTT. Translating gives CASRLYEGTEAFF.